This T cell receptor beta chain appears in the sequencing data of a study of blood T cell repertoires in COVID-19. Across the study: Researchers got acute and convalescent COVID-19 samples from the United States, Italy and Spain. PBMCs, B-cell-depleted T cells, or T cells were the source of the cDNA or gDNA that made up the material.

V gave up 6 bases and J gave up 5 bases; unmatched junction bases: 12. The CDR3 length is 15 residues. The germline V gene has CDR1 MDHEN and CDR2 SYDVKM. Clones were sequenced by immunoSEQ multiplex PCR, and TCRdb holds only the in-frame ones, with some missing. This table has over 75,000 clones, 82% appearing once. J is TRBJ1-2 and V is TRBV28, with 7 bases matching TRBD1. Sequencing was done on a sample of peripheral blood. This clonotype originated in a man in his 70s with acute or convalescent COVID-19. The DNA of the CDR3 is TGTGCCAGCAGCTCACACCCCGGGACAGATTATGGCTACACCTTC. Amino acids: CASSSHPGTDYGYTF.